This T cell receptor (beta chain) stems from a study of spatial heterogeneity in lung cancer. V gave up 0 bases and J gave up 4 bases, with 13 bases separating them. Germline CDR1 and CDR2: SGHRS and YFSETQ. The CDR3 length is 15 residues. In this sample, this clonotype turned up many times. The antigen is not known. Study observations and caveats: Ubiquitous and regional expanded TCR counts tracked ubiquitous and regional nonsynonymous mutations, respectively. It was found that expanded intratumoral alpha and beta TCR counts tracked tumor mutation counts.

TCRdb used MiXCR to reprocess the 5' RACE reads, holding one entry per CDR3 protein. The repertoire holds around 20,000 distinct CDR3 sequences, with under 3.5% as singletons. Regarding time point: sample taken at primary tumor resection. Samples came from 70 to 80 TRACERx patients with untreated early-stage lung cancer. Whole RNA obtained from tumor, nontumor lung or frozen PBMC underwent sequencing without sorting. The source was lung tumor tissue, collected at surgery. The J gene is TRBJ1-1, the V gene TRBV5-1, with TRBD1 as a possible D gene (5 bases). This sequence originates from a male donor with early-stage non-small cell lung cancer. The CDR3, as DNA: TGCGCCAGCAGCTTGGGTAGAGGGGTTGTCACTGAAGCTTTCTTT. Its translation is CASSLGRGVVTEAFF.